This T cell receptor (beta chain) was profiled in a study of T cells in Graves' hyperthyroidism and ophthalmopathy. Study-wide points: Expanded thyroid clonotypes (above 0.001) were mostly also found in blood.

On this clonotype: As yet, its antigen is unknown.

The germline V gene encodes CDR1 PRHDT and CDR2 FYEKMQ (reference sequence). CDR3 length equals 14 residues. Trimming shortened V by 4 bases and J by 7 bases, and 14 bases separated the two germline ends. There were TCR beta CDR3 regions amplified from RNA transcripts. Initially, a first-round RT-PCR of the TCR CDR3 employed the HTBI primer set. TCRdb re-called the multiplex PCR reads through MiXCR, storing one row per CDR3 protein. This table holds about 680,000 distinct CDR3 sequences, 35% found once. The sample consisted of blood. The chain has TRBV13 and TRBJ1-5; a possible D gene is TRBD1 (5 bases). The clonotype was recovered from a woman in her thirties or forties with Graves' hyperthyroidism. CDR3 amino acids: CASSWGVAIQPQHF. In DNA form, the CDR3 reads TGTGCCAGCAGCTGGGGGGTGGCTATACAGCCCCAGCATTTT.